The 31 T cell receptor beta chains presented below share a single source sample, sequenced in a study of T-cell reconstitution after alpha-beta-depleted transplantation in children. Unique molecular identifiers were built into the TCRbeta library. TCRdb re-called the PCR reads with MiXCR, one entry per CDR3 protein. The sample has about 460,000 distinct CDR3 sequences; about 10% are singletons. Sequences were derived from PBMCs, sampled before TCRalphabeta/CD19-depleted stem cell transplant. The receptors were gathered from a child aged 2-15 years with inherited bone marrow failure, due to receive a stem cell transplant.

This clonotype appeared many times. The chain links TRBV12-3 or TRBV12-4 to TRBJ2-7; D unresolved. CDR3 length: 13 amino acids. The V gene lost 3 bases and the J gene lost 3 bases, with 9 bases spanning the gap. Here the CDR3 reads CASSFPSRYEQYF. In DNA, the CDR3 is TGTGCCAGCAGTTTTCCCTCGCGCTACGAGCAGTACTTC.

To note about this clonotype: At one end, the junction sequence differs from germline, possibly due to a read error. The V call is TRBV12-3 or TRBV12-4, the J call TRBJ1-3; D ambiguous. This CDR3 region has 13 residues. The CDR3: CASSFHSANTIYF. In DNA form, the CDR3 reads TGTGCCAGCAGTTTTCACTCTGCAAACACCATATATTTT.

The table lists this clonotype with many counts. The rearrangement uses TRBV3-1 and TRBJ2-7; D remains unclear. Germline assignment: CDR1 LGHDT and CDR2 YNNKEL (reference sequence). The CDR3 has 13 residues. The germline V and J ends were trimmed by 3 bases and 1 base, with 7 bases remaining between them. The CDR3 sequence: CASSHAGSYEQYF. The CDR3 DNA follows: TGTGCCAGCAGCCATGCTGGGTCCTACGAGCAGTACTTC.

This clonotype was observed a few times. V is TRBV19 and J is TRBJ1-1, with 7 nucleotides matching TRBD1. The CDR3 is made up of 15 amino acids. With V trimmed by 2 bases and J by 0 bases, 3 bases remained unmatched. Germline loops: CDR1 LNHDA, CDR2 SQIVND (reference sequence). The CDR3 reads CASSIYDRVNTEAFF. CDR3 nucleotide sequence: TGTGCCAGTAGTATATACGACAGGGTGAACACTGAAGCTTTCTTT.

The CDR3 DNA reads TGCAGTGCCCCCCCCCCGCTAGCTGCAAATGAGCAGTTCTTC. It specifies CSAPPPLAANEQFF. V usage is TRBV20-1 and J usage is TRBJ2-1, with a weak D call TRBD2 (5 bases). Trimming removed 6 bases from V and 7 bases from J, with 19 bases in between. Germline CDR1 and CDR2: DFQATT and SNEGSKA (reference sequence). The CDR3 contains 14 residues.

The CDR3 nucleotides are TGTGCCAGCACCGACAGGGCGGGGCGGAGAGAGACCCAGTACTTC. Residues: CASTDRAGRRETQYF. The chain links TRBV7-2 to TRBJ2-5; a weak D match, TRBD1 (7 bases). V lost 7 bases and J lost 4, with 19 bases in between. CDR3 length: 15 amino acids. The germline CDR1 and CDR2 sequences are SGHTA and FQGNSA.

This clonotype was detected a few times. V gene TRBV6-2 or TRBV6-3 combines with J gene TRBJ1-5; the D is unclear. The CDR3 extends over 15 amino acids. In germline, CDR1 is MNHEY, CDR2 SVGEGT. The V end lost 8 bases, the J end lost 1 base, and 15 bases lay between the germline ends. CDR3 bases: TGTGCCAGCGTCCGAGGACTGTCGAGCAATCAGCCCCAGCATTTT. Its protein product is CASVRGLSSNQPQHF.

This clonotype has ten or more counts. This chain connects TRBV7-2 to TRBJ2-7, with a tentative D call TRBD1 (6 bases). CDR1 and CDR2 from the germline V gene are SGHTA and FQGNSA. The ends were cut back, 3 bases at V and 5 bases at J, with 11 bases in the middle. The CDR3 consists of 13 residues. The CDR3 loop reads CASSLTRGNEQYF. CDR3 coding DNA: TGTGCCAGCAGCTTGACGAGGGGGAACGAGCAGTACTTC.

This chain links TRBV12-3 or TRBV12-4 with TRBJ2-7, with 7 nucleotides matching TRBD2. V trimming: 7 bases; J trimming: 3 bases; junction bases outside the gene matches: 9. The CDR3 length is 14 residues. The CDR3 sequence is CASTRRGGDYEQYF. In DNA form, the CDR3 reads TGTGCCAGCACAAGGCGGGGAGGGGACTACGAGCAGTACTTC.

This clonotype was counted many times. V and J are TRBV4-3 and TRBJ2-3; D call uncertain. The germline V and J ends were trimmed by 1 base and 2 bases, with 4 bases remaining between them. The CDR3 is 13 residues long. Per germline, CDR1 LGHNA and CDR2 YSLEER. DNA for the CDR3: TGCGCCAGCAGCCAAGGAATCACAGATACGCAGTATTTT. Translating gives CASSQGITDTQYF.

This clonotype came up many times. CDR3: CASEVGRSNQPQHF. CDR3 DNA: TGTGCCAGCGAAGTAGGTCGGAGCAATCAGCCCCAGCATTTT. The chain employs TRBV12-3 or TRBV12-4 and TRBJ1-5; D ambiguous. Trimming cost V 8 bases and J 1 base, with 12 bases left between them. CDR3 size: 14 residues.

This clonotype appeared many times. CDR3 nucleotides: TGTGCCAGCAGTCCAACTAGCGGAACACAAGAGACCCAGTACTTC. Translated: CASSPTSGTQETQYF. This sequence joins TRBV6-1 and TRBJ2-5; 8 bases line up with TRBD2. The CDR3 is made up of 15 amino acids. Germline V CDR1 and CDR2: MNHNS, SASEGT. Trimming removed 5 bases from V and 2 bases from J; junction bases left unmatched: 7.

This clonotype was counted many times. In nucleotides, the CDR3 is TGTGCCAGCAGCTTAGTTCCTTCGGGATCTGGGGCCAACGTCCTGACTTTC. Translating gives CASSLVPSGSGANVLTF. The chain recombines TRBV7-8 with TRBJ2-6; D is possibly TRBD2 (5 bases). Trimming took off 1 base at V and 1 base at J, with 11 bases between the two ends. The CDR3 loop spans 17 amino acids. The V gene's germline CDR1 is SGHVS and CDR2 FQNEAQ. The variable domain in full, completed from reference TRBV7-8 and TRBJ2-6, reads GAGVSQSPRYKVAKRGQDVALRCDPISGHVSLFWYQQALGQGPEFLTYFQNEAQLDKSGLPSDRFFAERPEGSVSTLKIQRTQQEDSAVYLCASSLVPSGSGANVLTFGAGSRLTVL.

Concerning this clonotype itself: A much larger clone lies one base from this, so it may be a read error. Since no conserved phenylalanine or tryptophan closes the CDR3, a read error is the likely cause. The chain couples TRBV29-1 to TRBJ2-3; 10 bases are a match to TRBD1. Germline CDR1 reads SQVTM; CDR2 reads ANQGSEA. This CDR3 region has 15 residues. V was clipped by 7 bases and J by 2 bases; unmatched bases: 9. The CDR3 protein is CSASTGGRYTDTQYC. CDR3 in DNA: TGCAGCGCTTCGACAGGGGGCCGCTACACAGATACGCAGTATTGT.

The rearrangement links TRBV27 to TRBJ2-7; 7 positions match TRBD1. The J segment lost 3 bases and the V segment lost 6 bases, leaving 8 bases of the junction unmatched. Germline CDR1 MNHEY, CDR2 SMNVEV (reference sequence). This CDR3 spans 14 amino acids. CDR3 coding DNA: TGTGCCAGCAGGACGACAGGGACCCGCTACGAGCAGTACTTC. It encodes CASRTTGTRYEQYF.

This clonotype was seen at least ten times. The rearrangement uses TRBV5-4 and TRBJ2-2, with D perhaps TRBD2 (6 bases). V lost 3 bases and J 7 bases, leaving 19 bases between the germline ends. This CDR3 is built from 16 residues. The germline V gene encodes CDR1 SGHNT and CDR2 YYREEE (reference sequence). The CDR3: CASSSLADLMGGELFF. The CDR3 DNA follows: TGTGCCAGCAGCTCCTTAGCGGATCTAATGGGCGGGGAGCTGTTTTTT.

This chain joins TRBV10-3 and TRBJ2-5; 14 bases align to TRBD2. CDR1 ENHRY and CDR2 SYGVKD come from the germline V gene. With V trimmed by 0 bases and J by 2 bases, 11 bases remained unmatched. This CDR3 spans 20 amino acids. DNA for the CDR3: TGTGCCATCAGTGAGTCCAGACTAGCGGGAGGGCCTAAGTATCAAGAGACCCAGTACTTC. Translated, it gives CAISESRLAGGPKYQETQYF.

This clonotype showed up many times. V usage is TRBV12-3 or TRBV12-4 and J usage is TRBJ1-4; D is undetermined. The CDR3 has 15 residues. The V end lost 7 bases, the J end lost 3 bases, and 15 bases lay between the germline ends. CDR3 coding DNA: TGTGCCAGCAAATTCAGAACAGCCCCTAATGAAAAACTGTTTTTT. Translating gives CASKFRTAPNEKLFF.

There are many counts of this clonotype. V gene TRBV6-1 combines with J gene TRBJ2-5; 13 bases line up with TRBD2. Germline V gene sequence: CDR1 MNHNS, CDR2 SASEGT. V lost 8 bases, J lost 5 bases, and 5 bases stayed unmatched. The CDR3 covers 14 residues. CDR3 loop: CASGTSGIGETQYF. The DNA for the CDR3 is TGTGCCAGCGGGACTAGCGGGATCGGCGAGACCCAGTACTTC.

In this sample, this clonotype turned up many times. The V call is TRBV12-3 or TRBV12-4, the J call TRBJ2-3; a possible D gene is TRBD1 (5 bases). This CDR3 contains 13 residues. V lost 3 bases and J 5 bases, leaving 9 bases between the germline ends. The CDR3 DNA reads TGTGCCAGCAGTTTTTCAACAGGAGATACGCAGTATTTT. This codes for CASSFSTGDTQYF.

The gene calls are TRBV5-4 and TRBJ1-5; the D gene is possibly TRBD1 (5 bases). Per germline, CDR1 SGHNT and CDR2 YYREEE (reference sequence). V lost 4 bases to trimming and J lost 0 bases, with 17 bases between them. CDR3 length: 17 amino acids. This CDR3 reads CASSPGDGRYSNQPQHF. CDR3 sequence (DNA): TGTGCCAGCAGCCCCGGGGACGGCCGCTATAGCAATCAGCCCCAGCATTTT.

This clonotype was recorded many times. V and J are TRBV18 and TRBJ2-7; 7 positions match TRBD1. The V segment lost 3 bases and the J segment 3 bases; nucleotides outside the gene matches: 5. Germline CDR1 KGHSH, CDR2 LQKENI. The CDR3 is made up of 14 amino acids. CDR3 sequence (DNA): TGTGCCAGCTCACCTCAGGCAGGGGGCTACGAGCAGTACTTC. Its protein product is CASSPQAGGYEQYF.

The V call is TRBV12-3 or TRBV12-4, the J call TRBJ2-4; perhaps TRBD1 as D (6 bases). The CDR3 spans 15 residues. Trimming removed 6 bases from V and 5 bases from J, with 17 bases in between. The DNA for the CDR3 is TGTGCCAGCAGCCAAAACAGGGAGTTCCAAAACATTCAGTACTTC. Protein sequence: CASSQNREFQNIQYF.

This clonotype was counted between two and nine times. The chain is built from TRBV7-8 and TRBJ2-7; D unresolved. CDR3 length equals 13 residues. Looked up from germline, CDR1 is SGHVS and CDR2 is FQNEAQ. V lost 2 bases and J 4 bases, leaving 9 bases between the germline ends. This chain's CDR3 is CASSLRSAYEQYF. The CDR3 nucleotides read TGTGCCAGCAGCTTACGATCCGCGTACGAGCAGTACTTC.

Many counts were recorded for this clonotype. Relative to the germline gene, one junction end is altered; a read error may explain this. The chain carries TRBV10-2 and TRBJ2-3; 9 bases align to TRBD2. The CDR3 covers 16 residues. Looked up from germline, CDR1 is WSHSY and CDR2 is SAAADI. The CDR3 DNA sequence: TGTGCCAGCAGTTTATTGGCGGGAGGGCCCACAGATACGCAGTATTTT. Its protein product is CASSLLAGGPTDTQYF.

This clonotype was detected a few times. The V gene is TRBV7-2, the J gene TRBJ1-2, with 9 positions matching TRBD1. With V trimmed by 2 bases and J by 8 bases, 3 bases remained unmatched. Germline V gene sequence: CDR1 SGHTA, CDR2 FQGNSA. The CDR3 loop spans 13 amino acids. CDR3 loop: CASSLRTGEGYTF. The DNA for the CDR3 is TGTGCCAGCAGCTTACGGACAGGGGAGGGCTACACCTTC.

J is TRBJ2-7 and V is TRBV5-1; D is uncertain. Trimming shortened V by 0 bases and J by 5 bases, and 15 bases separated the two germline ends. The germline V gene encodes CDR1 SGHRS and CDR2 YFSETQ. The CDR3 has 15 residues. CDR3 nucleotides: TGCGCCAGCAGCTTGGGGTCCCTTCAAGGCGACGAGCAGTACTTC. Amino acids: CASSLGSLQGDEQYF.

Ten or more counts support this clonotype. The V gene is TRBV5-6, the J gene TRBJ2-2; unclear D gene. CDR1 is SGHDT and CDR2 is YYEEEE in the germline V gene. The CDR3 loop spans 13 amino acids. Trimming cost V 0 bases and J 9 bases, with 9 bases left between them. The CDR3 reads CASSLGAYRELFF. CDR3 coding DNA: TGTGCCAGCAGCTTGGGGGCTTATCGGGAGCTGTTTTTT.

This CDR3 reads CSARPTPDALYEQYF. The CDR3 DNA sequence: TGCAGTGCTAGACCGACCCCTGACGCCTTATACGAGCAGTACTTC. The chain uses TRBV20-1 and TRBJ2-7; no reliable D call. The V gene lost 2 bases and the J gene lost 4 bases, with 18 bases spanning the gap. Germline V gene lookup returns CDR1 DFQATT and CDR2 SNEGSKA (reference sequence). The CDR3 sequence is 15 residues long.

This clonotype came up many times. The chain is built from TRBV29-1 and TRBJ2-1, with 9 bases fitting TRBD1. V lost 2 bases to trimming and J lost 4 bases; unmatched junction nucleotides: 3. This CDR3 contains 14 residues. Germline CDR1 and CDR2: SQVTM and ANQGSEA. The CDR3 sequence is CSVEKGQGYNEQFF. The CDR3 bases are TGCAGCGTTGAAAAGGGACAGGGTTACAATGAGCAGTTCTTC.

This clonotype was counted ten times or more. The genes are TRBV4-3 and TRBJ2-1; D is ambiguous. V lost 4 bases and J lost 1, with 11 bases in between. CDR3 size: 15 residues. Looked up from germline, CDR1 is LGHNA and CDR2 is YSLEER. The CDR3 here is CASSLNKGSYNEQFF. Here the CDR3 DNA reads TGCGCCAGCAGCCTTAATAAAGGGTCCTACAATGAGCAGTTCTTC.